The 9 T cell receptor beta chains listed next were all sequenced from one sample in a study of OX40 agonist ivuxolimab in advanced cancers. Some clones are missing from TCRdb's copy, which holds only in-frame ones; the method was immunoSEQ multiplex PCR. The repertoire holds over 50,000 clones, with about 86% as singletons. The input for sequencing was CD4+ or CD8+ T cells sorted from blood, taken in a trial of the OX40 agonist ivuxolimab. These receptors were obtained from an adult with an advanced solid tumor such as melanoma, head and neck, liver or kidney cancer.

The genes are TRBV6-5 and TRBJ1-5, with D tentatively TRBD1 (5 bases). Trimming pared 8 bases from V and 3 bases from J, leaving 11 bases between. The CDR3 length is 13 residues. Germline values: CDR1 MNHEY, CDR2 SVGAGI. The CDR3 nucleotides are TGTGCCAGCCGGGGACGGCTCAATCAGCCCCAGCATTTT. It codes for CASRGRLNQPQHF.

Only a few counts were recorded for this clone. The chain combines TRBV5-6 with TRBJ1-1, with 7 bases aligning to TRBD1. The CDR3 is 14 residues long. V shed 2 bases and J 0 bases; nucleotides not matched to a gene: 1. Per the germline V gene, CDR1 is SGHDT and CDR2 is YYEEEE. This CDR3 reads CASSFTGVNTEAFF. CDR3 DNA sequence: TGTGCCAGCAGCTTTACAGGGGTGAACACTGAAGCTTTCTTT.

This chain connects TRBV6-5 to TRBJ1-2, with D perhaps matching TRBD1 (5 bases). With 5 bases removed from V and 4 bases from J, the gap between germline ends came to 11 bases. Germline V lookup: CDR1 MNHEY, CDR2 SVGAGI. The CDR3 sequence is 13 residues long. CDR3 DNA sequence: TGTGCCAGCAGTCTCGGGGGAAGCTATGGCTACACCTTC. It yields the protein CASSLGGSYGYTF.

The J gene is TRBJ1-2, the V gene TRBV19, with 7 bases aligning to TRBD1. The CDR3 is made up of 16 amino acids. Germline V lookup: CDR1 LNHDA, CDR2 SQIVND (reference sequence). V shed 0 bases, J shed 6 bases, and the junction held 10 bases outside the gene matches. CDR3 coding DNA: TGTGCCAGTAGTATAGATCGGAGGGGGCTAAAGGATGGCTACACCTTC. Protein product: CASSIDRRGLKDGYTF.

This chain connects TRBV4-3 to TRBJ1-1; D not resolved. V dropped 0 bases and J dropped 10 bases, with 12 bases sitting between them. This CDR3 is built from 13 residues. Germline CDR1 LGHNA, CDR2 YSLEER. DNA of the CDR3: TGCGCCAGCAGCCAAGATCTCCTCCTGACAGCTTTCTTT. Translating it yields CASSQDLLLTAFF.

The CDR3 region has the DNA TGTGCCAGCAGCTTACTTCGGGACAATGAGCAGTTCTTC. Amino acid sequence: CASSLLRDNEQFF. The chain couples TRBV7-2 to TRBJ2-1; D is ambiguous. The CDR3 spans 13 residues. V was shortened by 2 bases and J by 5 bases, with 7 bases between the two germline ends. The germline CDR1 and CDR2 sequences are SGHTA and FQGNSA. Full variable domain (rest looked up from reference TRBV7-2 and TRBJ2-1): GAGVSQSPSNKVTEKGKDVELRCDPISGHTALYWYRQSLGQGLEFLIYFQGNSAPDKSGLPSDRFSAERTGGSVSTLTIQRTQQEDSAVYLCASSLLRDNEQFFGPGTRLTVL.

The genes are TRBV13 and TRBJ1-1; TRBD1 might be the D (6 bases). In germline, CDR1 is PRHDT, CDR2 FYEKMQ (reference sequence). CDR3 length: 15 residues. The ends were cut back, 5 bases at V and 4 bases at J, with 17 bases in the middle. In DNA, the CDR3 is TGTGCCAGCAGCCTAACAGGGATTGGGGGCACTGAAGCTTTCTTT. This gives the protein CASSLTGIGGTEAFF.

The V and J genes are TRBV27 and TRBJ2-7, with D unresolved. This CDR3 has 14 residues. The germline gives CDR1 MNHEY, CDR2 SMNVEV (reference sequence). Deletions cut 3 bases from V and 2 bases from J, with 11 bases between. CDR3 in DNA: TGTGCCAGCAGTTTGGCAGGTGGAACCTACGAGCAGTACTTC. Protein: CASSLAGGTYEQYF.

The chain uses TRBV5-1 and TRBJ1-2, with 10 bases lining up with TRBD1. Germline loops: CDR1 SGHRS, CDR2 YFSETQ. There are 15 residues in the CDR3. J was trimmed by 6 bases and V by 2 bases; bases with no gene match: 7. The CDR3 spells CASSLLPGQGHGYTF. The DNA for the CDR3 is TGCGCCAGCAGCTTACTACCGGGACAGGGGCATGGCTACACCTTC.